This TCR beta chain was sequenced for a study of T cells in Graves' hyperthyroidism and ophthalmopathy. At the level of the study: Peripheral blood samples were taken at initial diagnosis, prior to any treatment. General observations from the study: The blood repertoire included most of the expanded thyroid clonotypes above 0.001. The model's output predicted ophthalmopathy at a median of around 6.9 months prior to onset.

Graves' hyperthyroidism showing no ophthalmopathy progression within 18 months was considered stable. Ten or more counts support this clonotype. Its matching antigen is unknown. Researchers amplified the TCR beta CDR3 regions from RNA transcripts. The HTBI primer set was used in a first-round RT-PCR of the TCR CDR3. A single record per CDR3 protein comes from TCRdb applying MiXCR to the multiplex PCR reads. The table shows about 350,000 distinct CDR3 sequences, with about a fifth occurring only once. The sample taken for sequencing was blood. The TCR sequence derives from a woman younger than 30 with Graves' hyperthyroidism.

Here the CDR3 DNA reads TGCAGCTCCGCGGGGTTTCAAGAGACCCAGTACTTC. It translates to CSSAGFQETQYF. The J gene is TRBJ2-5, the V gene TRBV29-1; a possible D gene is TRBD2 (6 bases). The CDR3 spans 12 residues. Germline V lookup: CDR1 SQVTM, CDR2 ANQGSEA. V was cut by 8 bases and J by 2 bases, with 12 bases left in between.